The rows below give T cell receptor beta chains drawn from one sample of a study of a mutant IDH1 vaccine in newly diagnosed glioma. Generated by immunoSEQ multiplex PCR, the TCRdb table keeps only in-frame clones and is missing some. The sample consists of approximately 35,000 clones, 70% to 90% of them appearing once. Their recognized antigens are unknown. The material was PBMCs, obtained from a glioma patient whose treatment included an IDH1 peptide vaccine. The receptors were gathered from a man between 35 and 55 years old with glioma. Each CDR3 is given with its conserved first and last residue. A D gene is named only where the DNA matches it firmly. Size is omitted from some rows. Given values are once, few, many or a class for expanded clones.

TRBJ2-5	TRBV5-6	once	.	TGTGCCAGCAGCTTGGGGACACTCCAAGAGACCCAGTACTTC	CASSLGTLQETQYF
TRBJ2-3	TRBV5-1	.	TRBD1	TGCGCCAGCGGGACAGGGAGCACAGATACGCAGTATTTT	CASGTGSTDTQYF
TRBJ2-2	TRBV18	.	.	TGTGCCAGCTCACAGAGGGGAAGCACCGGGGAGCTGTTTTTT	CASSQRGSTGELFF
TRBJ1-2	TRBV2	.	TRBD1	TGTGCCAGCAGCCCGGGGGACAGTGGCTACACCTTC	CASSPGDSGYTF
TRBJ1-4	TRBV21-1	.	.	TGTGCCAGCAGCCGGCGGACGGAAACTAATGAAAAACTGTTTTTT	CASSRRTETNEKLFF
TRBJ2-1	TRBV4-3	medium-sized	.	TGCGCCAGCAGCCAAGGTTTGAGCGGAGCACTCTCCTACAATGAGCAGTTCTTC	CASSQGLSGALSYNEQFF
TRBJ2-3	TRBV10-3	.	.	TGTGCCACCCGGGATACAGATACGCAGTATTTT	CATRDTDTQYF
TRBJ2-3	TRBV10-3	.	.	TGTGCCATCAGCCTCGGAGATACGCAGTATTTT	CAISLGDTQYF
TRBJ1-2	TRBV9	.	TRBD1	TGTGCCAGCAGCACCACCGTTTGGGACAGGGCCGGCTACACCTTC	CASSTTVWDRAGYTF
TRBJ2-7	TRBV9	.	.	TGTGCCAGCAGCGCGACTCCTACCTACGAGCAGTACTTC	CASSATPTYEQYF
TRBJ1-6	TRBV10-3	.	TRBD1	TGTGCCATCGGGACAGTCGGATCACCCCTCCACTTT	CAIGTVGSPLHF
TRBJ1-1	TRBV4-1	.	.	TGCGCCAGCAGCCAAGTCATTGGCAGGGCGAACACTGAAGCTTTCTTT	CASSQVIGRANTEAFF
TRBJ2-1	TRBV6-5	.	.	TGTGCCAGCAGGGCTTTTAGCGATGAGCAGTTCTTC	CASRAFSDEQFF
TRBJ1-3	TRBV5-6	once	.	TGTGCCAGCAGCTTACAGGGTGGTTTTCCGTGGGACACCATATATTTT	CASSLQGGFPWDTIYF
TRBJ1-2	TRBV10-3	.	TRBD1	TGCGCCATCAGGGGACACTGGGACAGCAACTATGGCTACACCTTC	CAIRGHWDSNYGYTF
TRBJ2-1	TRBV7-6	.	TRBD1	TGTGCCAGCAGCTTAGACACCCGACAGGGGGCGATTGGGCAGTTCTTC	CASSLDTRQGAIGQFF
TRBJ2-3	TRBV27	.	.	TGTGCCAGCAGTCCTACCCCTCCTAAGGATACGCAGTATTTT	CASSPTPPKDTQYF
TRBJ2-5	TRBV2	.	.	TGTGCCAGCAGTCCTCGACTTCCTCCGTACTTC	CASSPRLPPYF
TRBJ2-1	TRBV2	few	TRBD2	TGTGCCAGCACCGGACTAGCGCGGCAGTTCTTC	CASTGLARQFF
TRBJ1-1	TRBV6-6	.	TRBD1	TGTGCCAGCAGTTACGGGACAGGGAACACTGAAGCTTTCTTT	CASSYGTGNTEAFF
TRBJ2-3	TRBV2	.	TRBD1	TGTGCCAGCAGCCCGAGGGGGCGCAGCACAGATACGCAGTATTTT	CASSPRGRSTDTQYF
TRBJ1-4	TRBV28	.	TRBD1	TGTGCCAGCAGGGGGACAGGGGTAGGTGAAAAACTGTTTTTT	CASRGTGVGEKLFF
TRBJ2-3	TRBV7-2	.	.	TGTGCCAGCATTGGCAGGACCCCTAGCACAGATACGCAGTATTTT	CASIGRTPSTDTQYF
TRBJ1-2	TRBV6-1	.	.	TGTGCCAGCAGGAGGCGGGACCTCCCTAATGGCTACACCTTC	CASRRRDLPNGYTF
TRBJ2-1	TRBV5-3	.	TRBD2	TGTGCCAGAAGCTTGGCGGGACTAGCTGACGATGAGCAGTTCTTC	CARSLAGLADDEQFF
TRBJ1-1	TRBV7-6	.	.	TGTGCCAGCAGCCGACGGGCCGACACTGAAGCTTTCTTT	CASSRRADTEAFF
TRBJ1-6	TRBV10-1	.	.	TGCGCCAGCAGTGACGGACTCCTCCCGAATTCACCCCTCCACTTT	CASSDGLLPNSPLHF
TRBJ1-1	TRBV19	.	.	TGTGCCAGTAGTATGCAGTACACTGAAGCTTTCTTT	CASSMQYTEAFF
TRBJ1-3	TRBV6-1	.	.	TGTGCCAGCAGTGCGCCTGGGGTACACACCATATATTTT	CASSAPGVHTIYF